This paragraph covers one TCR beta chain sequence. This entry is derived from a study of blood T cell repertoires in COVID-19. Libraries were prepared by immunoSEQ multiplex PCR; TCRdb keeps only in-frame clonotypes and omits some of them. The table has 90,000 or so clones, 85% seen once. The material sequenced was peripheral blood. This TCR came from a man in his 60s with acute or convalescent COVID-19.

Here the CDR3 DNA reads TGCAGTGCTAGCGGGAGGCCTGAGCAGTTCTTC. Protein: CSASGRPEQFF. The chain uses TRBV20-1 and TRBJ2-1; 7 bases align to TRBD2. The CDR3 runs to 11 residues. Trimming took 3 bases from V and 9 from J; bases not matched to a gene: 2. In germline, CDR1 is DFQATT, CDR2 SNEGSKA (reference sequence).